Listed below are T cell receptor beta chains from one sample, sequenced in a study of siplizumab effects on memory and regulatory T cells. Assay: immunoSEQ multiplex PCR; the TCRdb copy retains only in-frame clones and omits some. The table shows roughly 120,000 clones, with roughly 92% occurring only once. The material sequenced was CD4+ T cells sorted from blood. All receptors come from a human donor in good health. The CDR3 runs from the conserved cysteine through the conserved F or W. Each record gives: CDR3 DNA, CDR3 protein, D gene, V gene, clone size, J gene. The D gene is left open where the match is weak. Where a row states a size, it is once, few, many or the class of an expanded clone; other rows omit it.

TGTGCCAGCTCACCACCCCGCCAGGGGGTAGATACCGGGGAGCTGTTTTTT,CASSPPRQGVDTGELFF,TRBD1,TRBV18,-,TRBJ2-2
TGTGCCAGCAGGGCCGGGGGGCGCACAGATACGCAGTATTTT,CASRAGGRTDTQYF,-,TRBV6-5,once,TRBJ2-3
TGCGCCAGCAGCCAAGACAGGGGGCAGGGGGTCCAGGACACTGAAGCTTTCTTT,CASSQDRGQGVQDTEAFF,TRBD1,TRBV4-1,-,TRBJ1-1
TGTGCCAGTAGTATAGGGACTAGCGGAGAAAGCACAGATACGCAGTATTTT,CASSIGTSGESTDTQYF,TRBD2,TRBV19,-,TRBJ2-3
TGTGCCAGCAGTCAAGTTGGTTATACGCAGTATTTT,CASSQVGYTQYF,-,TRBV6-1,-,TRBJ2-3
TGTGCCAGCATCGGGAGCACCTTGAACACCGGGGAGCTGTTTTTT,CASIGSTLNTGELFF,-,TRBV2,-,TRBJ2-2
TGTGCTAGTGGTCCTGGACCACAAGAGACCCAGTACTTC,CASGPGPQETQYF,-,TRBV12-5,once,TRBJ2-5
TGTGCCACCAGCAGAGTCACCGGGGAGCTGTTTTTT,CATSRVTGELFF,-,TRBV15,-,TRBJ2-2
TGTGCCAGCTCATTACAGGGGGCGCGTGAAAAACTGTTTTTT,CASSLQGAREKLFF,TRBD1,TRBV18,-,TRBJ1-4
TGTGCCAGCAGCTTAACCCGGGACCAGCCTGGTGGGCAGTTCTTC,CASSLTRDQPGGQFF,-,TRBV7-3,-,TRBJ2-1
TGTGCCAGCTGCTACCGACCGAATTATAATGAAAAACTGTTTTTT,CASCYRPNYNEKLFF,-,TRBV19,once,TRBJ1-4
TGCGCCAGCAGCTTGGATACTTGGACCTCTGGGGATGGCTACACCTTC,CASSLDTWTSGDGYTF,-,TRBV5-1,-,TRBJ1-2
TGTGCCAGCTCACTCTCGGAAGATGGCTACACCTTC,CASSLSEDGYTF,-,TRBV18,-,TRBJ1-2
TGTGCCAGCAGCGTAAGGGCTAGGGCGTCGCAGTACTTC,CASSVRARASQYF,-,TRBV11-1,-,TRBJ2-5
TGCGCCAGCAGCTCGGTCCCAGGGGGGCAAGAGACCCAGTACTTC,CASSSVPGGQETQYF,-,TRBV5-1,-,TRBJ2-5
TGCGCCAGCAGCTCCGGGGGGGCAGGAGATACGCAGTATTTT,CASSSGGAGDTQYF,TRBD2,TRBV5-1,-,TRBJ2-3
TGCAGCGTTGTGACAGGGGGGGGTCAGGCCCAGTACTTC,CSVVTGGGQAQYF,TRBD1,TRBV29-1,-,TRBJ2-5
TGTGCCAGCAGCCCCGGGGGGGCTAGAAATGAGCAGTTCTTC,CASSPGGARNEQFF,TRBD2,TRBV28,-,TRBJ2-1
TGCAGTCAAGATAGCGGGAGCGAGACCCAGTACTTC,CSQDSGSETQYF,TRBD2,TRBV29-1,-,TRBJ2-5
TGCGCCAGCTCCGTGGTTGTCTCCTACAATGAGCAGTTCTTC,CASSVVVSYNEQFF,-,TRBV5-1,few,TRBJ2-1
TGCGCCAGCAGCTTGGATTCAGCTAACACCGGGGAGCTGTTTTTT,CASSLDSANTGELFF,-,TRBV5-1,-,TRBJ2-2
TGTGCCACCGGAATGGGGCCACAAGACGAGCAGTACTTC,CATGMGPQDEQYF,-,TRBV7-3,-,TRBJ2-7